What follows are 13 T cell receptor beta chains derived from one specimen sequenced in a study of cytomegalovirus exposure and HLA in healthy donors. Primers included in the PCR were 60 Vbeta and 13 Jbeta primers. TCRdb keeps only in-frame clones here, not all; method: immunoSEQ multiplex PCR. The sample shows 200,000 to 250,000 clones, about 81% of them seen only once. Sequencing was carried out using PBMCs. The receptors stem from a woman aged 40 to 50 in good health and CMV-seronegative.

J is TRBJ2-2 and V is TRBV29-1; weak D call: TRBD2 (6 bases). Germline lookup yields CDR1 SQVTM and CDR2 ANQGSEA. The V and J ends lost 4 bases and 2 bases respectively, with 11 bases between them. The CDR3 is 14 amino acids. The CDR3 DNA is TGCAGCGTTGGTGAGGGAGGAAACACCGGGGAGCTGTTTTTT. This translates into CSVGEGGNTGELFF.

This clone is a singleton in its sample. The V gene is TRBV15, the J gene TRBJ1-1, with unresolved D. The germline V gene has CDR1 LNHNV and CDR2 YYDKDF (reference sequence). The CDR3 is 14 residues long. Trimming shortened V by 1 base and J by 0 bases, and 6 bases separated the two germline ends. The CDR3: CATSRVEMNTEAFF. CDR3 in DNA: TGTGCCACCAGCAGAGTAGAGATGAACACTGAAGCTTTCTTT.

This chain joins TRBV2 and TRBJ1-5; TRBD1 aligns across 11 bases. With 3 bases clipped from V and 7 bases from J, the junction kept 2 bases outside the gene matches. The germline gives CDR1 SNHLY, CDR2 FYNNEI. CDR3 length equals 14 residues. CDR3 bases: TGTGCCAGCAGTGAGGGACAGGGGGGCCAGCCCCAGCATTTT. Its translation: CASSEGQGGQPQHF.

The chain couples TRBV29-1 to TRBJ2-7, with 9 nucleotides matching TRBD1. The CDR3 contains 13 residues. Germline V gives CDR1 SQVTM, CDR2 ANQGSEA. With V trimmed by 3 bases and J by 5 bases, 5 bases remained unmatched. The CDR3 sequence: CSVEGQGLNEQYF. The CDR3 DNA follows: TGCAGCGTTGAGGGACAGGGTCTGAACGAGCAGTACTTC.

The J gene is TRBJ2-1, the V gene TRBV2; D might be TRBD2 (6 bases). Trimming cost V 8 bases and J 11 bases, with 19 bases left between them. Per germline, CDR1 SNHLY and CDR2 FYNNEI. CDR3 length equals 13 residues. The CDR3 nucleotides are TGTGCCAGCGCGCCGCTTGGGCGGACTAAGCAGTTCTTC. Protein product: CASAPLGRTKQFF.

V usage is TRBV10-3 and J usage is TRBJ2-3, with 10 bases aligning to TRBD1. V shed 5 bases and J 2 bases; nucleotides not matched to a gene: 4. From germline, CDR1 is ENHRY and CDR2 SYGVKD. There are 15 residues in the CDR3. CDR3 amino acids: CAISFGTGDTDTQYF. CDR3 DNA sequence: TGTGCCATCAGTTTCGGGACAGGGGACACAGATACGCAGTATTTT.

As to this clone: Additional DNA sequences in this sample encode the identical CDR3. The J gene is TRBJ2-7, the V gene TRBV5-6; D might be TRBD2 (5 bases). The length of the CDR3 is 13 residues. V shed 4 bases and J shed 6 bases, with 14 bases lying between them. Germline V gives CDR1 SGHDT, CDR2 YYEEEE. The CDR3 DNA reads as TGTGCCAGCAGCGCGGGCAGGAACGGCGAGCAGTACTTC. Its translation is CASSAGRNGEQYF.

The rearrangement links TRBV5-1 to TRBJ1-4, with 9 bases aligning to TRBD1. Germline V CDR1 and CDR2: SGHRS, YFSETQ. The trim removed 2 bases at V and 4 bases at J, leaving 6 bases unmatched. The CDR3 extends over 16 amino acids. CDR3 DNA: TGCGCCAGCAGCTTTCGGACAGGGGATGGTAATGAAAAACTGTTTTTT. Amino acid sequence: CASSFRTGDGNEKLFF. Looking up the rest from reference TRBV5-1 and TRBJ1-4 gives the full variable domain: KAGVTQTPRYLIKTRGQQVTLSCSPISGHRSVSWYQQTPGQGLQFLFEYFSETQRNKGNFPGRFSGRQFSNSRSEMNVSTLELGDSALYLCASSFRTGDGNEKLFFGSGTQLSVL.

The CDR3 DNA sequence: TGTGCCAGCAGTGAGTCATCAACTAATGAAAAACTGTTTTTT. Amino acids: CASSESSTNEKLFF. The chain is built from TRBV2 and TRBJ1-4; the D is unclear. Germline CDR1 is SNHLY and CDR2 is FYNNEI. This CDR3 spans 14 amino acids. Between the trimmed V and J ends, which lost 3 bases and 0 bases, there was a span of 5 bases.

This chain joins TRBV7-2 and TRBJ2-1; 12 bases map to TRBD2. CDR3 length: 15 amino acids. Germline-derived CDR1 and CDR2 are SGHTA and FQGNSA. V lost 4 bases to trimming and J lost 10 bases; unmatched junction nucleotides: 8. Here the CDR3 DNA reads TGTGCCAGCAGCTCCTCTAGCGGGAGGGCATTGGAGCAGTTCTTC. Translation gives CASSSSSGRALEQFF.

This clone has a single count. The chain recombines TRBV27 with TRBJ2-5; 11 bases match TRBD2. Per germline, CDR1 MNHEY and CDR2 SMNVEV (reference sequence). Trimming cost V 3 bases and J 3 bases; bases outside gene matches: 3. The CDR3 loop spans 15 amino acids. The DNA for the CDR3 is TGTGCCAGCAGTTTTGCTAGCGGGAGGAAAGAGACCCAGTACTTC. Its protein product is CASSFASGRKETQYF.

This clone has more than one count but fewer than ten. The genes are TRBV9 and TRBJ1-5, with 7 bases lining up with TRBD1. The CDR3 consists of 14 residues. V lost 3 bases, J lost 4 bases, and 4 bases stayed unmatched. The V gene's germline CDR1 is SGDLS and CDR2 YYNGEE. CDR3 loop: CASSGGTVNQPQHF. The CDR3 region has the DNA TGTGCCAGCAGCGGCGGGACAGTAAATCAGCCCCAGCATTTT.

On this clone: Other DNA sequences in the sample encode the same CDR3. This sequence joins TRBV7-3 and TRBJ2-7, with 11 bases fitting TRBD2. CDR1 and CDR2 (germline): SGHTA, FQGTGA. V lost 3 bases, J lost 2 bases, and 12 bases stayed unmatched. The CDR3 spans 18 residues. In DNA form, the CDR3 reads TGTGCCAGCAGCTTGGGAGGGCCGGGGACTAGCGGTCCCTACGAGCAGTACTTC. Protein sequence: CASSLGGPGTSGPYEQYF. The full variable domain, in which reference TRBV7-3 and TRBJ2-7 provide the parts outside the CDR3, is GAGVSQTPSNKVTEKGKYVELRCDPISGHTALYWYRQSLGQGPEFLIYFQGTGAADDSGLPNDRFFAVRPEGSVSTLKIQRTERGDSAVYLCASSLGGPGTSGPYEQYFGPGTRLTVT.